This TCR beta chain emerged from a study of shared clonotypes between healthy human individuals. Study-wide context: Sampling drew on donors who were two women and a few men aged 18 to 49.

The V end lost 6 bases, the J end lost 6 bases, and 18 bases lay between the germline ends. The CDR3 is 15 residues long. Germline V lookup: CDR1 SNHLY, CDR2 FYNNEI. Approximately 30,000 T cell genomes (roughly 0.2 ug DNA) went into each sorted-subset replicate. The protocol was immunoSEQ multiplex PCR, while the TCRdb copy is restricted to in-frame clones and leaves out a portion. This repertoire shows 600,000 to 750,000 clones, around 90% found once; its top ten account for approximately 35%. This sequence originates from a young man in good health. Some clones in this sample may be carry-over from other donors' samples. J is TRBJ1-5 and V is TRBV2; D is perhaps TRBD1 (6 bases). The material sequenced was memory CD8+ T cells from PBMCs. Subset in this sample: CD45RO+ cells pooled with CCR7-negative TemRA cells. The CDR3: CASRGEDSGFQPQHF. CDR3 nucleotide sequence: TGTGCCAGCAGGGGAGAGGACAGCGGATTTCAGCCCCAGCATTTT.